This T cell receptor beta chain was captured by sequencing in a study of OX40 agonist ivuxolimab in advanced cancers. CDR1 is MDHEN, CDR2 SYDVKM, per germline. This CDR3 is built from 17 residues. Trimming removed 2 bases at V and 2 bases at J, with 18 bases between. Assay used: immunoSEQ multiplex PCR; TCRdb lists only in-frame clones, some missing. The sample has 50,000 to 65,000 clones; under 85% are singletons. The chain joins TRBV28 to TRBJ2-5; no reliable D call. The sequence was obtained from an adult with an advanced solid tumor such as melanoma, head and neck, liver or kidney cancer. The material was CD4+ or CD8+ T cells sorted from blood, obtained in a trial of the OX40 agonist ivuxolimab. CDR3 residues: CASSLGPVGSGQETQYF. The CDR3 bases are TGTGCCAGCAGTTTAGGGCCGGTAGGCTCAGGTCAAGAGACCCAGTACTTC.